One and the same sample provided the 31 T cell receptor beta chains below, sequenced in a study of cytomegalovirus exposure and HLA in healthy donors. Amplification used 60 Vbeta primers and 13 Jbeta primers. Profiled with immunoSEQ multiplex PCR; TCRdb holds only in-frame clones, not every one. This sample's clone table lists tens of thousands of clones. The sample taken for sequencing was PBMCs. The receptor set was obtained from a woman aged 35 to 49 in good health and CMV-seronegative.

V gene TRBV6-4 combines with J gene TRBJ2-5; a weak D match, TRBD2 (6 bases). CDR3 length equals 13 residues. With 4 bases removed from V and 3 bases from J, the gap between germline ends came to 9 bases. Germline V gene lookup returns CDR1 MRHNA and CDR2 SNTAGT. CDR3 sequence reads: CASSVSSEETQYF. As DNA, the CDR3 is TGTGCCAGCAGTGTGTCTAGCGAAGAGACCCAGTACTTC.

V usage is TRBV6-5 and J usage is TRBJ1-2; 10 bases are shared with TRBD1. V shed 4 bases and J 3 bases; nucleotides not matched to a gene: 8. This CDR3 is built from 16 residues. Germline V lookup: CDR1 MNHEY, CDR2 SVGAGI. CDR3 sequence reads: CASSSLSTGGDYGYTF. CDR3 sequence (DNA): TGTGCCAGCAGTTCTCTTTCGACAGGGGGCGACTATGGCTACACCTTC.

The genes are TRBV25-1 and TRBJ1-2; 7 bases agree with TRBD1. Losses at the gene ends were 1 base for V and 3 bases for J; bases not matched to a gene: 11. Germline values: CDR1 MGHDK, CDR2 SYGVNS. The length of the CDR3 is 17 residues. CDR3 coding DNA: TGTGCCAGCAGTGAATTGACAGGGCTAGACAGGGACTATGGCTACACCTTC. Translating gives CASSELTGLDRDYGYTF.

The CDR3 reads CASSEGTGGYNEQFF. CDR3 bases: TGTGCCAGCAGTGAAGGGACAGGGGGCTACAATGAGCAGTTCTTC. The V gene is TRBV6-1, the J gene TRBJ2-1; TRBD1 matches 10 bases. After removal of 1 base from V and 3 bases from J, the junction contained 0 bases not matched to a gene. Germline V gene sequence: CDR1 MNHNS, CDR2 SASEGT. This CDR3 is built from 15 residues.

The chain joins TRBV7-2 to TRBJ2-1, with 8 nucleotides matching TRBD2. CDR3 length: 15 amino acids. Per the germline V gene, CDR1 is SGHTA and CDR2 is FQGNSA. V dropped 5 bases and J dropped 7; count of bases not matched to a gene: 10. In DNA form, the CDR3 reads TGTGCCAGCAGCCCTAGCTTAGTAGCGGGGAATGAGCAGTTCTTC. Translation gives CASSPSLVAGNEQFF.

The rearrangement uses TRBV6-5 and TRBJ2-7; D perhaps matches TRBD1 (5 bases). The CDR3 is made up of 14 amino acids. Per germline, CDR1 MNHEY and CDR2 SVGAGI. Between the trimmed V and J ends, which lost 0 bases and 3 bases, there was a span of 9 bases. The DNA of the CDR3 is TGTGCCAGCAGTTACTCGATACAGGACTACGAGCAGTACTTC. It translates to CASSYSIQDYEQYF.

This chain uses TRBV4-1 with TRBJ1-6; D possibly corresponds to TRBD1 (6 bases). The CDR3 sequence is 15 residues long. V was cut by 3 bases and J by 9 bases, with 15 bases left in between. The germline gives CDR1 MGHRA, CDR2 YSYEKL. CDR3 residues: CASSHGNRDVSPLHF. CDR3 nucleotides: TGCGCCAGCAGCCACGGCAACAGGGACGTTTCACCCCTCCACTTT.

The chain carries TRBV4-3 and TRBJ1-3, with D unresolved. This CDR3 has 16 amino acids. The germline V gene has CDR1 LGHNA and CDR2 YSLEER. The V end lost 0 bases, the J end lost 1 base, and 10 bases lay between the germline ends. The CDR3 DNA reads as TGCGCCAGCAGCCAAGATTTTACAAATTCTGGAAACACCATATATTTT. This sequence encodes CASSQDFTNSGNTIYF.

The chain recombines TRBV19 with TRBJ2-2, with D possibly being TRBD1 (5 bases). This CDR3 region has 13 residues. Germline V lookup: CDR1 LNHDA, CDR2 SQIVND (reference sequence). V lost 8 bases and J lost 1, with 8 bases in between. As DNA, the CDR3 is TGTGCCAGTCATCAGGGGAACACCGGGGAGCTGTTTTTT. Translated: CASHQGNTGELFF.

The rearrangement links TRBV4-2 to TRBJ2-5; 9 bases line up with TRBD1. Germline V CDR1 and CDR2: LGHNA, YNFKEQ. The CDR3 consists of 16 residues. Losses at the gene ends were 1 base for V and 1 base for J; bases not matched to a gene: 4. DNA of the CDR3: TGTGCCAGCAGCCAAGCTTCGACAGGGGGCCAAGAGACCCAGTACTTC. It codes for CASSQASTGGQETQYF.

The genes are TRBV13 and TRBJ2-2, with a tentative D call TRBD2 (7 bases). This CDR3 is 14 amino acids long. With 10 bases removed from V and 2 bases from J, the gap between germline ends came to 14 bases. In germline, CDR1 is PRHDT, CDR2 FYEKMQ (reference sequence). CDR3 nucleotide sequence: TGTGCCACCATCAGGGGACTAAACACCGGGGAGCTGTTTTTT. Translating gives CATIRGLNTGELFF.

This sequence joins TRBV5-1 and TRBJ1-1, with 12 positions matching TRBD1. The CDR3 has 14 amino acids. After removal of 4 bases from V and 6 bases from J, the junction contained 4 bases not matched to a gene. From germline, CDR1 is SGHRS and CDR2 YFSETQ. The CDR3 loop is CASSLGQGAAEAFF. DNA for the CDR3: TGCGCCAGCAGCCTGGGACAGGGGGCGGCTGAAGCTTTCTTT.

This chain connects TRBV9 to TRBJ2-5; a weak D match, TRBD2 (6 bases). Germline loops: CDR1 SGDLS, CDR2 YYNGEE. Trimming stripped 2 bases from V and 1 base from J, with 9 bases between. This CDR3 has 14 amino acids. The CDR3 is CASSVGLTQETQYF. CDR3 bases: TGTGCCAGCAGCGTGGGACTCACCCAAGAGACCCAGTACTTC.

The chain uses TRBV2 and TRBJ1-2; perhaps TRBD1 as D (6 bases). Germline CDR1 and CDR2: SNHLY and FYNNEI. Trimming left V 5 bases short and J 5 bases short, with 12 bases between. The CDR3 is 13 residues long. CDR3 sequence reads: CASSTGTLYGYTF. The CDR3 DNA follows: TGTGCCAGCAGTACCGGGACACTTTATGGCTACACCTTC. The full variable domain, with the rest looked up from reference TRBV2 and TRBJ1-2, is EPEVTQTPSHQVTQMGQEVILRCVPISNHLYFYWYRQILGQKVEFLVSFYNNEISEKSEIFDDQFSVERPDGSNFTLKIRSTKLEDSAMYFCASSTGTLYGYTFGSGTRLTVV.

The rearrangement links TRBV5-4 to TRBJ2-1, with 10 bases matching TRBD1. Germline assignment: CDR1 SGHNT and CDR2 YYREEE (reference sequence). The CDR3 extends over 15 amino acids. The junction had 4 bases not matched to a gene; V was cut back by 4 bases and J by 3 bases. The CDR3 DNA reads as TGTGCCAGCAGCCCCGGGACAGGGGACTACAATGAGCAGTTCTTC. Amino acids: CASSPGTGDYNEQFF. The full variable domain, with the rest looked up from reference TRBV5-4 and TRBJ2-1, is ETGVTQSPTHLIKTRGQQVTLRCSSQSGHNTVSWYQQALGQGPQFIFQYYREEENGRGNFPPRFSGLQFPNYSSELNVNALELDDSALYLCASSPGTGDYNEQFFGPGTRLTVL.

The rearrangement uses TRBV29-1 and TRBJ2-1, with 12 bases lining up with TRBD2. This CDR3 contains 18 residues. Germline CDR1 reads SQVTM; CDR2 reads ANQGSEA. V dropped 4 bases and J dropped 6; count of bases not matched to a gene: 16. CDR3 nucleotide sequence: TGCAGCGTTGCGGGACTAGCGGGCACTGGGGTTCCACTCAATGAGCAGTTCTTC. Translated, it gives CSVAGLAGTGVPLNEQFF.

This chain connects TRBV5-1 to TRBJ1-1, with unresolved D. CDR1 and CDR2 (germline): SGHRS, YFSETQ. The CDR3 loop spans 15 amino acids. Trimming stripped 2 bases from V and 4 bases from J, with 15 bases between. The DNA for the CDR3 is TGCGCCAGCAGCTTCCGGACTGGAGGAGGCACTGAAGCTTTCTTT. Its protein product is CASSFRTGGGTEAFF.

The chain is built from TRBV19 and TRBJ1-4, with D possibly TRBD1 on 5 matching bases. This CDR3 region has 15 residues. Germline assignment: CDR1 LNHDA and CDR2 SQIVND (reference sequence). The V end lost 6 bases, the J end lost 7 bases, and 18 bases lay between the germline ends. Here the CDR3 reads CASSGSNAGVEKLFF. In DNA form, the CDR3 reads TGTGCCAGTAGCGGCAGTAACGCGGGGGTTGAAAAACTGTTTTTT.

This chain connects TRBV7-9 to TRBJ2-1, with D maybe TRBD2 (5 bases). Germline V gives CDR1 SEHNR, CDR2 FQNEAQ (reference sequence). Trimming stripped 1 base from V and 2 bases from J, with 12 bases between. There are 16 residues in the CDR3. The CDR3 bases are TGTGCCAGCAGCTTAGTTAGTTCTAGCCCCTACAATGAGCAGTTCTTC. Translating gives CASSLVSSSPYNEQFF.

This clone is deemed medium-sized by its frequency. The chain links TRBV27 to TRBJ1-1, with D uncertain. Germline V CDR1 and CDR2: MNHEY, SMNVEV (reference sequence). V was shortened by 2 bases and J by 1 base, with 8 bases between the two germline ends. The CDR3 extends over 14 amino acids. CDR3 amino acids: CASSLGGGNTEAFF. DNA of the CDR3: TGTGCCAGCAGTTTAGGAGGAGGGAACACTGAAGCTTTCTTT.

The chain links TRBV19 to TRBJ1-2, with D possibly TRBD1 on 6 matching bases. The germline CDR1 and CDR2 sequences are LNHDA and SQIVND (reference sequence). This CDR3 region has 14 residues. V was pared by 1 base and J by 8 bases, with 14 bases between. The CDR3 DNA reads TGTGCCAGTAGTATAGTTACAGGGTTGTGGGGCTACACCTTC. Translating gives CASSIVTGLWGYTF.

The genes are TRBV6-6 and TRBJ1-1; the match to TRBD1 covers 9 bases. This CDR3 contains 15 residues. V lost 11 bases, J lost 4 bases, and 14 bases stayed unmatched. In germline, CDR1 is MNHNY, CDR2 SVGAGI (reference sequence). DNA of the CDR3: TGTGCCGGATCTACAGGGGGCGGGATTGGCACTGAAGCTTTCTTT. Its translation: CAGSTGGGIGTEAFF.

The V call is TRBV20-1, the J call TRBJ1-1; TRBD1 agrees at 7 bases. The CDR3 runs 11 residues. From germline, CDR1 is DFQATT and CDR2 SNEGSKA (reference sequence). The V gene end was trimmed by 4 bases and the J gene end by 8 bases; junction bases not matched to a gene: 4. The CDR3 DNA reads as TGCAGTGCTATCAGACAGGGAGAAGCTTTCTTT. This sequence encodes CSAIRQGEAFF.

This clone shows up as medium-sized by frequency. The DNA for the CDR3 is TGTGCCAGTAGTGACAGGGTTAACACTGAAGCTTTCTTT. The encoded protein is CASSDRVNTEAFF. The chain is built from TRBV19 and TRBJ1-1; 7 nucleotides agree with TRBD1. CDR1 is LNHDA and CDR2 is SQIVND in the germline V gene (reference sequence). CDR3 length: 13 amino acids. The V gene end was trimmed by 5 bases and the J gene end by 2 bases; junction bases not matched to a gene: 2.

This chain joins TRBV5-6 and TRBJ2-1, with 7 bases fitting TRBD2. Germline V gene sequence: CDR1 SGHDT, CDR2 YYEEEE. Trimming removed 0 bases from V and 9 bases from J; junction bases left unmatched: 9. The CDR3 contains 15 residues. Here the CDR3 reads CASSLDRTRAIEQFF. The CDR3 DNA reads TGTGCCAGCAGCTTGGACCGGACTAGGGCAATTGAGCAGTTCTTC.

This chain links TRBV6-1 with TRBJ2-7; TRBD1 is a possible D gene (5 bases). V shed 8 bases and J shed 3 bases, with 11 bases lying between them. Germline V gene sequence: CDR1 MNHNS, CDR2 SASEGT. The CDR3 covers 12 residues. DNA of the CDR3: TGTGCCAGCTTAGACAGTGGCTACGAGCAGTACTTC. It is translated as CASLDSGYEQYF.

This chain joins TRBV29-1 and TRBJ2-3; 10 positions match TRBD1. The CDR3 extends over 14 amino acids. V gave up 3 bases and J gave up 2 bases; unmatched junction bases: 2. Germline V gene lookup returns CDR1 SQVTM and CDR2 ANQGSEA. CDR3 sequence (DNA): TGCAGCGTTGAGGGACAGGGGCACACAGATACGCAGTATTTT. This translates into CSVEGQGHTDTQYF.

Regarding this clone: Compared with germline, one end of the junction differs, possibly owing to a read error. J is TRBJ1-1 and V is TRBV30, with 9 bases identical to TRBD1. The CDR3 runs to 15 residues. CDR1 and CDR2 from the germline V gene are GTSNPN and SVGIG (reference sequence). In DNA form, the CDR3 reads TGTGCCGGGAGCCCCCGGACAGGGGTCGGGACTGAAGCTTTCTTT. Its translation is CAGSPRTGVGTEAFF.

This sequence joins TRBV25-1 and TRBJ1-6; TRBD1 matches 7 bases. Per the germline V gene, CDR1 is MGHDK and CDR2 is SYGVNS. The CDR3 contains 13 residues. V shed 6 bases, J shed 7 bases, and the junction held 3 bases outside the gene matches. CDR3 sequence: CASSVTGNSPLHF. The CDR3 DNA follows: TGTGCCAGCAGCGTGACAGGGAATTCACCCCTCCACTTT.

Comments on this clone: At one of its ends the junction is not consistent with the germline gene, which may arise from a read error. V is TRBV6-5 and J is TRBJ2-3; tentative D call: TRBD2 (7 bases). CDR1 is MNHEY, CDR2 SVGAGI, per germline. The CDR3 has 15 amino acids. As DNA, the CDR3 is TGTGCCAGCAGTTACTCTAGGGGGGGGGCAGATAAGCAGTATTTT. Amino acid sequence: CASSYSRGGADKQYF.

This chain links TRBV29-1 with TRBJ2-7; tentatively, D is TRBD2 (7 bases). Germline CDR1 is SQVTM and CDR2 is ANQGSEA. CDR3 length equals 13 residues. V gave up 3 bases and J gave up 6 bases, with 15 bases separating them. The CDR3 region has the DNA TGCAGCGTTGAGGGGGGGGGCGGCGCCGAGCAGTACTTC. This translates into CSVEGGGGAEQYF.